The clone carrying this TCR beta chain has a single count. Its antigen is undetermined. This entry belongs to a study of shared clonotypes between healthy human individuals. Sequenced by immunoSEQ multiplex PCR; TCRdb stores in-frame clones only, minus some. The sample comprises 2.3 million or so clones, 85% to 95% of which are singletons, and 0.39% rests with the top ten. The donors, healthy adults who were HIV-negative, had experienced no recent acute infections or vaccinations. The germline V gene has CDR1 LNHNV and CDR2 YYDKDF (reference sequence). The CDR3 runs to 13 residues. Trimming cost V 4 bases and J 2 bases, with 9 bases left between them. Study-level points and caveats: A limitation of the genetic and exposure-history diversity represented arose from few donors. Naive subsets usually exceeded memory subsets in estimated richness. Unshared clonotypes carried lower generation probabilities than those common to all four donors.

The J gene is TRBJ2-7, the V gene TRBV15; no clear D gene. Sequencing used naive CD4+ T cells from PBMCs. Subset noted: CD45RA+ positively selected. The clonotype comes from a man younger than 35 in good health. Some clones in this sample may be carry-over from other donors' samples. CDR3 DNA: TGTGCCACCAGCATCGATCGGCCCTACGAGCAGTACTTC. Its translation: CATSIDRPYEQYF. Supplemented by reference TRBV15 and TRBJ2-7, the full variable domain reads DAMVIQNPRYQVTQFGKPVTLSCSQTLNHNVMYWYQQKSSQAPKLLFHYYDKDFNNEADTPDNFQSRRPNTSFCFLDIRSPGLGDTAMYLCATSIDRPYEQYFGPGTRLTVT.